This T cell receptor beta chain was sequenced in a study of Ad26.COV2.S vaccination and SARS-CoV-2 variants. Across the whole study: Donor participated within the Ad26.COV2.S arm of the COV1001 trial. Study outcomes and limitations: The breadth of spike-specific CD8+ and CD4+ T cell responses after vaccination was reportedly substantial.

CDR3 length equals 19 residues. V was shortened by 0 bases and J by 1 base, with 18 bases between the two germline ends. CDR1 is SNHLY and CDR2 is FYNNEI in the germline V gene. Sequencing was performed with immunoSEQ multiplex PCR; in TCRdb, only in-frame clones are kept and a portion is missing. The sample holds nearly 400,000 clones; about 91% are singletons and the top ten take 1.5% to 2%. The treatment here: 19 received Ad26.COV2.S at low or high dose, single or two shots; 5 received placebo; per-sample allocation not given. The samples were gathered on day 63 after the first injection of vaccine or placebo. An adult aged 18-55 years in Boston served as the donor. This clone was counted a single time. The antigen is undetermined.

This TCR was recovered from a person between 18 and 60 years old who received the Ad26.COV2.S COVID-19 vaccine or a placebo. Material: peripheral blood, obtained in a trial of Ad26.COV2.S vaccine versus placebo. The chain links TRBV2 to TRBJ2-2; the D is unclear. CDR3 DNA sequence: TGTGCCAGCAGTGAAGCGCTTCGTAGGGCTTCGGGGAACACCGGGGAGCTGTTTTTT. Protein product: CASSEALRRASGNTGELFF.